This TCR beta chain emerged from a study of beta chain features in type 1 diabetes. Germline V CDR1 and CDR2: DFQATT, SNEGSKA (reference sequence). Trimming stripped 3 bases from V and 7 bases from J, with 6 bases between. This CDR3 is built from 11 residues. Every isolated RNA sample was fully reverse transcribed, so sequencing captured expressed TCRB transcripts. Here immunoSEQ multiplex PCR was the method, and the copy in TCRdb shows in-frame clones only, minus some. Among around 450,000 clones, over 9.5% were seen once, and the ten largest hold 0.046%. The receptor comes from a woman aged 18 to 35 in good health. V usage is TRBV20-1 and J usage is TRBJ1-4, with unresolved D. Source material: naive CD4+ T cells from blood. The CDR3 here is CSASLLEKLFF. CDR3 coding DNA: TGCAGTGCTAGCCTGCTTGAAAAACTGTTTTTT.